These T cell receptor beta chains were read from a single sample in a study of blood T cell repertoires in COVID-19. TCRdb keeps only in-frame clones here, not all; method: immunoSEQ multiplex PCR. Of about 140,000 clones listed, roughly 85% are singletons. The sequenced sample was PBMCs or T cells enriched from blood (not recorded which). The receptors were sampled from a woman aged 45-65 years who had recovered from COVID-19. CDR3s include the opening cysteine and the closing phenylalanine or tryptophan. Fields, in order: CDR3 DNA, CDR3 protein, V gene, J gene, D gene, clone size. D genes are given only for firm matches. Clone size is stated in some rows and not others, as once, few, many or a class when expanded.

TGTGCCAGCAGCCAACAGGGGAGCAATCAGCCCCAGCATTTT,CASSQQGSNQPQHF,TRBV7-6,TRBJ1-5,TRBD1,-
TGTGCCAGCAGCCAAGGAACTAGCGGGGGCCCCGATACGCAGTATTTT,CASSQGTSGGPDTQYF,TRBV4-2,TRBJ2-3,TRBD2,-
TGTGCCAGCAGCCCGAGTCCTACAGGGGTCTTATCGTATGGCTACACCTTC,CASSPSPTGVLSYGYTF,TRBV7-3,TRBJ1-2,TRBD1,-
TGTGCCATATCCGGGACAACAGGCGGTGGCTACACCTTC,CAISGTTGGGYTF,TRBV19,TRBJ1-2,-,-
TGCAGCGTGGAAATGGGCCGGGGAGGGCGAAGTGAGCAGTTCTTC,CSVEMGRGGRSEQFF,TRBV29-1,TRBJ2-1,TRBD2,-
TGTGCCAGCTCTACCCAGGGTAGGGGGAACACTGAAGCTTTCTTT,CASSTQGRGNTEAFF,TRBV18,TRBJ1-1,-,-
TGTGCCAGCAGTTATTACTTAACGGGGACCGGGGAGCTGTTTTTT,CASSYYLTGTGELFF,TRBV6-2/TRBV6-3,TRBJ2-2,-,few
TGTGCCAGCAGTGTGTACTCCACAGATACGCAGTATTTT,CASSVYSTDTQYF,TRBV25-1,TRBJ2-3,-,-
TGTGCCAGCAAGGTAGGGGGAAACCCCTACGAGCAGTACTTC,CASKVGGNPYEQYF,TRBV6-5,TRBJ2-7,-,-
TGTGCCAGCAGCGCGGGAGGGACTAGCGGCTCTGGGGCCAACGTCCTGACTTTC,CASSAGGTSGSGANVLTF,TRBV9,TRBJ2-6,TRBD2,-
TGTGCCACCAGTGACCCAGGGACAGGGCACACCGGGGAGCTGTTTTTT,CATSDPGTGHTGELFF,TRBV24-1,TRBJ2-2,TRBD1,-
TGTGCCAGTACATCACGGACAGGGAACATCTATGGCTACACCTTC,CASTSRTGNIYGYTF,TRBV19,TRBJ1-2,TRBD1,-
TGTGCCAGCAAGACAGGGGGCCCAGATACGCAGTATTTT,CASKTGGPDTQYF,TRBV6-5,TRBJ2-3,TRBD1,-
TGTGCCATCAGTGGGACAGGGGGCCCCAAAAACATTCAGTACTTC,CAISGTGGPKNIQYF,TRBV10-3,TRBJ2-4,TRBD1,few
TGTGCCAGCACCCACCGCACAGGGGTCGGCAATGAGCAGTTCTTC,CASTHRTGVGNEQFF,TRBV2,TRBJ2-1,TRBD1,-
TGTGCCAGCAGCAACTGGACTAACCGCCAAGAGACCCAGTACTTC,CASSNWTNRQETQYF,TRBV7-9,TRBJ2-5,-,-
TGCGCCAGCAGCCAAGATCAGGGTGGCTACACCTTC,CASSQDQGGYTF,TRBV4-1,TRBJ1-2,-,-
TGTGCCAGCAGTTCTACAGGGTCTCTTCAGCCCCAGCATTTT,CASSSTGSLQPQHF,TRBV6-5,TRBJ1-5,-,-
TGTGCCAGCTCACCTCGACAGGAAAGCTCTGGAAACACCATATATTTT,CASSPRQESSGNTIYF,TRBV18,TRBJ1-3,-,-
TGTGCCAGCAGAGCTACCACAGGGGTCTGGGTTTCACCCCTCCACTTT,CASRATTGVWVSPLHF,TRBV4-2,TRBJ1-6,TRBD1,-
TGCGCCAGCAGTGAGTCGGGCACCACCTACGAGCAGTACTTC,CASSESGTTYEQYF,TRBV10-1,TRBJ2-7,-,-
TGCGCCAGCAGCTTAGGCAGGGAAGGCGAGCAGTACTTC,CASSLGREGEQYF,TRBV5-1,TRBJ2-7,-,-
TGTGCCAGCGGGGGGGCCTCGCCAGATACGCAGTATTTT,CASGGASPDTQYF,TRBV6-5,TRBJ2-3,-,-
TGTGCCAGCACCACCGGGACAGGGTCCCCGTTCTTC,CASTTGTGSPFF,TRBV6-5,TRBJ2-1,TRBD1,-
TGTGCCAGCAGTTACAATAGGGGTAGGGCCACTGAAGCTTTCTTT,CASSYNRGRATEAFF,TRBV6-6,TRBJ1-1,-,-
TGTGCCAGCAGCCAAAAACGCTCGCGGACACTTTACAATGAGCAGTTCTTC,CASSQKRSRTLYNEQFF,TRBV3-1/TRBV3-2,TRBJ2-1,-,-
TGTGCCAGCAGCTCTTTGGGCAGGGGGTCCGGGGAGCTGTTTTTT,CASSSLGRGSGELFF,TRBV7-9,TRBJ2-2,TRBD1,-
TGTGCCAGCAGCCTGACTAGCGGGATTTTGGGCAATGAGCAGTTCTTC,CASSLTSGILGNEQFF,TRBV7-3,TRBJ2-1,TRBD2,-
TGTGCCAGCAGCCACAACCGGGACAGTAACTATGGCTACACCTTC,CASSHNRDSNYGYTF,TRBV4-2,TRBJ1-2,TRBD1,-
TGTGCCAGCAGCGAAGACAGGGAGGTTGAAAGGGGCTACACCTTC,CASSEDREVERGYTF,TRBV5-4,TRBJ1-2,TRBD1,-
TGTGCCAGTAAACAAGGGGATCAGCCCCAGCATTTT,CASKQGDQPQHF,TRBV2,TRBJ1-5,-,few
TGTGCCAGAAGCTCAAGCGGGAGGGCCGTCGACGAGCAGTACTTC,CARSSSGRAVDEQYF,TRBV7-5,TRBJ2-7,-,-
TGCGCCAGCAGCCAAGATAGGCTAGCGGGGGGCACCGAGCAGTACTTC,CASSQDRLAGGTEQYF,TRBV4-1,TRBJ2-7,TRBD2,-
TGTGCCAGCAGGCCGGACAGGGGCCGAACTGAAGCTTTCTTT,CASRPDRGRTEAFF,TRBV28,TRBJ1-1,TRBD1,-
TGTGCCAGCAGCTCCCGGGGAGGGGACAGGGGGTACCCCTACGAGCAGTACTTC,CASSSRGGDRGYPYEQYF,TRBV7-2,TRBJ2-7,TRBD1,few
TGTGCCAGCTCACCATTAAGGACAGGGGGGTCCTACGAGCAGTACTTC,CASSPLRTGGSYEQYF,TRBV18,TRBJ2-7,TRBD1,-
TGTGCCAGCAGCTTAGTTCAGAATTATGGCTACACCTTC,CASSLVQNYGYTF,TRBV7-9,TRBJ1-2,-,-
TGTGCCAGCAGCGCCGACATTCCCTCTGGAAACACCATATATTTT,CASSADIPSGNTIYF,TRBV9,TRBJ1-3,-,-
TGTGCCAGCCGGACAGAGCTCAACACCGGGGAGCTGTTTTTT,CASRTELNTGELFF,TRBV19,TRBJ2-2,-,-
TGTGCCAGCAGTGAAGGCAGGGCCCAGCCCCAGCATTTT,CASSEGRAQPQHF,TRBV6-1,TRBJ1-5,-,-